The source of this T cell receptor beta chain is a study of shared clonotypes between healthy human individuals. The sample holds one count of this clone. Genomic DNA of every subset was divided equally among multiple immunoSEQ plates. Libraries were prepared by immunoSEQ multiplex PCR; TCRdb keeps only in-frame clonotypes and omits some of them. Of about 490,000 clones in the sample, about 79% were seen once. The CDR3 totals 13 residues. Germline V gene sequence: CDR1 GTSNPN, CDR2 SVGIG (reference sequence). The V end lost 3 bases, the J end lost 3 bases, and 6 bases lay between the germline ends. The V gene is TRBV30, the J gene TRBJ2-6; D is unclear. The TCR originated in a woman between 40 and 50 years old in good health. Some clones in this sample may be carry-over from other donors' samples. Sequenced sample: PBMCs. The CDR3 DNA is TGTGCCTGGAGGGGGATTGGGGCCAACGTCCTGACTTTC. This translates into CAWRGIGANVLTF. Variable domain in full (rest from reference TRBV30 and TRBJ2-6): SQTIHQWPATLVQPVGSPLSLECTVEGTSNPNLYWYRQAAGRGLQLLFYSVGIGQISSEVPQNLSASRPQDRQFILSSKKLLLSDSGFYLCAWRGIGANVLTFGAGSRLTVL.